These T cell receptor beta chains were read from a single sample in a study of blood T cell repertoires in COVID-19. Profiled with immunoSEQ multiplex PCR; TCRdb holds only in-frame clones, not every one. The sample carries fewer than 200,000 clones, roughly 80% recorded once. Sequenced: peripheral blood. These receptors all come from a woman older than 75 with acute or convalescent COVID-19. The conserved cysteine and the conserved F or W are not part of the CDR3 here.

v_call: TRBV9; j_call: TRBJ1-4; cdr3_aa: ASSSSQGPAATNEKLF
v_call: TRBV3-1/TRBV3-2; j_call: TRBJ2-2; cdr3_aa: ASSQVRGLARMAGELF
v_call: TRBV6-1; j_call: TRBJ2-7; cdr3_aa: ASSERTSGGYEQY
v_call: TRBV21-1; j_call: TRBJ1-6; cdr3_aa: ASSSRQGKSSYNSPLH
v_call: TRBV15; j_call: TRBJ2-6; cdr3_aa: ATRTTGSGANVLT
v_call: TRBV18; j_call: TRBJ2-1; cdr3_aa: ASSTTSGSSYNEQF
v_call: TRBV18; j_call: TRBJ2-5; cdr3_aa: ASSPRLAGQETQY
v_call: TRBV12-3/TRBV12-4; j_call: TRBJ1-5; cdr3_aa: ASSRLGPQPQH
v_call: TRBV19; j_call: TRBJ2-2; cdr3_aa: ASSSSGVDTGELF
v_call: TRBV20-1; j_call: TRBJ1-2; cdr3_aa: SASGLVGFSPTTS
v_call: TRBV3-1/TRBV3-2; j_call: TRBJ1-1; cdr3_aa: ASRDRANTEAF
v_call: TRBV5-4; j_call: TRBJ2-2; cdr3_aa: ASSSGLAGVTGELF
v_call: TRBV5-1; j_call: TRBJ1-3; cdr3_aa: ASSLEAGSGNTIY
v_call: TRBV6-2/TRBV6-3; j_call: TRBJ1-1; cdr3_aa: ASSQGLMNTEAF
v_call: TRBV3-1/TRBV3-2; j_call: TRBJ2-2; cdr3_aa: ASSSSAGGGTGELF
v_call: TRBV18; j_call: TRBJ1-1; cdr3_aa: ASSPLGGNTEAF
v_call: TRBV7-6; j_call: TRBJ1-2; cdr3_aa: ASSQGQGMDYGYT
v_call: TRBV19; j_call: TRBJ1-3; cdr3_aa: ASLKTVSGNTIY
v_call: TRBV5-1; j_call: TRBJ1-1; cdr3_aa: ASSPSGLMLNTEAF
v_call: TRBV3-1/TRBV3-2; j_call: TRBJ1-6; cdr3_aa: ASSQGGTEGSPLH
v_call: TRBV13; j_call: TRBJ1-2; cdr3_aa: ASVLVGEYGYT
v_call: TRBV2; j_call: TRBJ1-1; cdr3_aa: ASIQDLNTEAF
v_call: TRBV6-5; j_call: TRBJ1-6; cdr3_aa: ASRDGILYNSPLH
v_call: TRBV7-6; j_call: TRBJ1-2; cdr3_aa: ASSFRADQGARLLGYT
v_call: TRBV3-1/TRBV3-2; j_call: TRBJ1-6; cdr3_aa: ASSQRGQGVGSPLH
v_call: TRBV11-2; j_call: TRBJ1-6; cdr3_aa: ASSLRLGGRDSPLH
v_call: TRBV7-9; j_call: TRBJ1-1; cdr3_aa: ASSYRDIREAF
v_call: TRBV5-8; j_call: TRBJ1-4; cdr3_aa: ASSRDPGSLSEKLF
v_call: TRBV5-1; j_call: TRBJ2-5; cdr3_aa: ASSHYADQETQY
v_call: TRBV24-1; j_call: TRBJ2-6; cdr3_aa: ATSDSRAGANVLT
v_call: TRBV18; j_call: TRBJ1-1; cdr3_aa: ASSLYPTGINMNTEAF
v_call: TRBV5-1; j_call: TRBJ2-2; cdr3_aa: ASSSRDSRNTGELF
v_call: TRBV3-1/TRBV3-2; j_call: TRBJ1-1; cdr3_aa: ASSQVGRGDTEAF
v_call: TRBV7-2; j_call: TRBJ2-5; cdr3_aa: ASSSLGQIQETQY
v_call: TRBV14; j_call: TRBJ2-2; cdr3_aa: ASSQGRGGRNTGELF
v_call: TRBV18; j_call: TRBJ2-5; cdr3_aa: ASSAQGLEETQY
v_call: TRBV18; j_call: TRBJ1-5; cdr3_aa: ASSPEQGLGQPQH
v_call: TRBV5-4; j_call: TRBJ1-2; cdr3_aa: AGREGGNLGYT
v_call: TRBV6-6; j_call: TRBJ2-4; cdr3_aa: ASSRGIDKNIQY
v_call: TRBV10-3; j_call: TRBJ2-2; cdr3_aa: AISEPGNARTGELF
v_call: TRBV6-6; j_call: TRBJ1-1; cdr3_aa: ASSYETGMNTEAF
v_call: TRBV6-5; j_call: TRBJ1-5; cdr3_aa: ASSGTNPNQPQH
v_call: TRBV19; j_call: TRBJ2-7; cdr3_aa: ASSIGAGYSEQY
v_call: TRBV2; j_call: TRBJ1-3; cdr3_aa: ASSEVRSSSGNTIY
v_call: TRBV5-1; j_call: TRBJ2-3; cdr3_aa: ASSMSSGVTFTDTQY
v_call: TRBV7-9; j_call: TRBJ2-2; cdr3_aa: ASSSPTRTNTGELF
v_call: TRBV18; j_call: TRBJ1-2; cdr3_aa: ASSPRDSNYGYT
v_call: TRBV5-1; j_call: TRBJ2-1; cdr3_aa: ASSLGAASGRNEQF
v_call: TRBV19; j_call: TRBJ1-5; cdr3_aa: ASSIGDRGLGQPQH
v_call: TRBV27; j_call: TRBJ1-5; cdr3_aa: ASREGWGQPQH
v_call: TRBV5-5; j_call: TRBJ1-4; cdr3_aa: ASSLEGQGSEKLF
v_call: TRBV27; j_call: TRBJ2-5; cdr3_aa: ASSFSGSSGAAETQY
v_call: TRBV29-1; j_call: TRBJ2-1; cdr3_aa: SVEPESWLAGAHNNEQF
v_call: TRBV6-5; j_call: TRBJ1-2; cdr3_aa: ASSLMGGVDYGYT
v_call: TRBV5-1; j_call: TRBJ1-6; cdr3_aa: ASSLGLRDSRSTLH